This T cell receptor (beta chain) was observed in a study of blood T cell repertoires in COVID-19. Study background: The samples span acute and convalescent COVID-19 from the United States, Italy and Spain. The cDNA or gDNA used as material had been derived from T cells, B-cell-depleted T cells, or PBMCs.

Original data processing: Amplification from reference gene primers served as the basis for estimated nucleated cell counts. Method: immunoSEQ multiplex PCR; TCRdb's copy keeps in-frame clones and lacks some. V and J calls plus clone size are reproduced from that table; the DNA served to infer D and trimming. The sample contains some 120,000 clones, around four fifths of which appear only once. This CDR3 is 15 amino acids long. V gave up 0 bases and J gave up 8 bases; unmatched junction bases: 5. CDR1 is SGHNT, CDR2 YYREEE, per germline (reference sequence). V gene TRBV5-4 combines with J gene TRBJ1-2; 12 bases match TRBD1. The sequenced sample was peripheral blood. The clonotype originates from a human donor in a cohort sampled during active COVID-19. CDR3 DNA: TGTGCCAGCAGCTTGGAGGGACAGGGGGCGAGCGGCTACACCTTC. It specifies CASSLEGQGASGYTF.